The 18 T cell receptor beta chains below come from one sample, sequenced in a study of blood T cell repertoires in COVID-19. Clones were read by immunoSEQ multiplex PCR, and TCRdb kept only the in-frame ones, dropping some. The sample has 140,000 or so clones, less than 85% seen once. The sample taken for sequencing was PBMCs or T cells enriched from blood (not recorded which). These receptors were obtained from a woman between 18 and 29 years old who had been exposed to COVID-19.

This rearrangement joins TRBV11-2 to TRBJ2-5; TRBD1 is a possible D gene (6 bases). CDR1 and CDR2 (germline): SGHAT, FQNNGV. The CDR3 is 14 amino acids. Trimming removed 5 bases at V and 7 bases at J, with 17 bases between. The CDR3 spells CASSLQGPRRTQYF. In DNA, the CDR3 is TGTGCCAGCAGCCTCCAGGGGCCTCGTCGGACCCAGTACTTC.

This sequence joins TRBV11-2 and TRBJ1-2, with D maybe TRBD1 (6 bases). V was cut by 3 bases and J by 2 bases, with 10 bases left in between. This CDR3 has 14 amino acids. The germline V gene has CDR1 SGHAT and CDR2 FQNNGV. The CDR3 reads CASSFGGANYGYTF. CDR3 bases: TGTGCCAGCAGCTTTGGGGGGGCCAACTATGGCTACACCTTC.

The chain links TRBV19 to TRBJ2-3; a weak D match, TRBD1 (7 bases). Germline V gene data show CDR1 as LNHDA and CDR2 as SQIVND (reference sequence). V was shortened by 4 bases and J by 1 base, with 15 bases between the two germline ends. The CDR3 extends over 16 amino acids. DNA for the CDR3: TGTGCCAGTAGTAGAAGACAGGGCGGGGGCACAGATACGCAGTATTTT. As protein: CASSRRQGGGTDTQYF.

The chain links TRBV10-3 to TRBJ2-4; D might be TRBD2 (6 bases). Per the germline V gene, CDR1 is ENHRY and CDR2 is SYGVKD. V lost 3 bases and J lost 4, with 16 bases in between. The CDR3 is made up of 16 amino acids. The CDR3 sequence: CAISEIIGGGKNIQYF. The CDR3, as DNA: TGTGCCATCAGTGAAATCATTGGTGGGGGGAAAAACATTCAGTACTTC.

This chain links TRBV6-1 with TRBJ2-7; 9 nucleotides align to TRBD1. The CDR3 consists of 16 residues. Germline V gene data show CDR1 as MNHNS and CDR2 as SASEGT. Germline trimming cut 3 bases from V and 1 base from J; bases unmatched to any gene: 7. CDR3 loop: CASSDPGQGISYEQYF. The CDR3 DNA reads TGTGCCAGCAGTGACCCGGGACAGGGAATTTCCTACGAGCAGTACTTC.

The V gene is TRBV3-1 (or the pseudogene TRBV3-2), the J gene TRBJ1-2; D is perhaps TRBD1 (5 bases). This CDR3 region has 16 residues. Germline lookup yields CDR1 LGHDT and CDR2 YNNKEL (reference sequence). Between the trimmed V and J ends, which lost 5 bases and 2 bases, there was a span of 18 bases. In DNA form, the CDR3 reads TGTGCCAGCAGCGTTACCTTACAGGTTTCCAACTATGGCTACACCTTC. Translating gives CASSVTLQVSNYGYTF.

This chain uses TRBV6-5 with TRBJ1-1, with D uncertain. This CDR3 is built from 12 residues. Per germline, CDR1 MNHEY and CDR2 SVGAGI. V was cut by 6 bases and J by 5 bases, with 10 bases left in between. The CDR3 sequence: CASSIGETEAFF. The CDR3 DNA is TGTGCCAGCAGCATCGGGGAGACTGAAGCTTTCTTT.

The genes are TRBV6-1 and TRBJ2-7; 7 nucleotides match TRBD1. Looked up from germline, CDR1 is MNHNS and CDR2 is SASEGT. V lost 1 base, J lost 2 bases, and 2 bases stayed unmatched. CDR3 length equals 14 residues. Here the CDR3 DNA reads TGTGCCAGCAGTGAAGGGGGGACAGCCTACGAGCAGTACTTC. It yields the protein CASSEGGTAYEQYF.

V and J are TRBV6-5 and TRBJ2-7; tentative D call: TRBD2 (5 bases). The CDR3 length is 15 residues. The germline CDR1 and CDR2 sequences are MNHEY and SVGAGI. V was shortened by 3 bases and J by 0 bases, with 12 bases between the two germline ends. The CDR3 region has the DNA TGTGCCAGCAGTTATTCTGGTGGAGGCTCCTACGAGCAGTACTTC. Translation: CASSYSGGGSYEQYF.

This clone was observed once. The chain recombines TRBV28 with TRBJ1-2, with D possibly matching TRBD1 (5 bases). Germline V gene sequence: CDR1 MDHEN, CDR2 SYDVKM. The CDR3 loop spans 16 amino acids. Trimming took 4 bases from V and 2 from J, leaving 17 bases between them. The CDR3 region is CASSSVLGQGNYGYTF. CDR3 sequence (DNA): TGTGCCAGCAGTTCCGTCCTCGGCCAGGGCAACTATGGCTACACCTTC.

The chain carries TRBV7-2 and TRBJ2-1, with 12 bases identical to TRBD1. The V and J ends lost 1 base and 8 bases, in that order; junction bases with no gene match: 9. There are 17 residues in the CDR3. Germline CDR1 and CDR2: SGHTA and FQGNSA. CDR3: CASSLGLGTGGEDEQFF. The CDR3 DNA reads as TGTGCCAGCAGCTTAGGACTTGGGACAGGGGGCGAAGATGAGCAGTTCTTC. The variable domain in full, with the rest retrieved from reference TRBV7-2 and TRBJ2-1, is GAGVSQSPSNKVTEKGKDVELRCDPISGHTALYWYRQSLGQGLEFLIYFQGNSAPDKSGLPSDRFSAERTGGSVSTLTIQRTQQEDSAVYLCASSLGLGTGGEDEQFFGPGTRLTVL.

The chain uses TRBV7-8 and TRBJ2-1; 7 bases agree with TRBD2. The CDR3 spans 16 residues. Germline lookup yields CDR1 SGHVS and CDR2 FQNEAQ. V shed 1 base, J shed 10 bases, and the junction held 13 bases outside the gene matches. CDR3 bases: TGTGCCAGCAGCTTAGGGGGACTAAACTTAGGTTTGGAGCAGTTCTTC. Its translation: CASSLGGLNLGLEQFF.

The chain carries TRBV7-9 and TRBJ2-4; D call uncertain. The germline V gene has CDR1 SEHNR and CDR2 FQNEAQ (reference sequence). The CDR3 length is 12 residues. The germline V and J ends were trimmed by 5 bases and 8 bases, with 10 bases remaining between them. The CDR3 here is CASSATPHIQYF. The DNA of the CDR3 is TGTGCCAGCAGCGCGACTCCACACATTCAGTACTTC. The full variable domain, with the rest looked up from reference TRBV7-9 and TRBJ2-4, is DTGVSQNPRHKITKRGQNVTFRCDPISEHNRLYWYRQTLGQGPEFLTYFQNEAQLEKSRLLSDRFSAERPKGSFSTLEIQRTEQGDSAMYLCASSATPHIQYFGAGTRLSVL.

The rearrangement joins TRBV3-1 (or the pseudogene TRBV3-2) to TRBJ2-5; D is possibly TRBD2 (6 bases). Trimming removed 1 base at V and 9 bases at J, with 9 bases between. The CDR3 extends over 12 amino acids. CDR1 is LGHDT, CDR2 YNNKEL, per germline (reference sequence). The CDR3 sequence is CASSQVGGAQYF. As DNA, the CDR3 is TGTGCCAGCAGCCAAGTTGGAGGGGCCCAGTACTTC.

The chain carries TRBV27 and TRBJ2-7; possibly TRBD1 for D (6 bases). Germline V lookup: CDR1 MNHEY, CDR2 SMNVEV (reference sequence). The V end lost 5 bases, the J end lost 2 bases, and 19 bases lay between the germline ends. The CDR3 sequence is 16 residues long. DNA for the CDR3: TGTGCCAGCAGTGGTCTTACAGGGAAACTGGCCTACGAGCAGTACTTC. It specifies CASSGLTGKLAYEQYF.

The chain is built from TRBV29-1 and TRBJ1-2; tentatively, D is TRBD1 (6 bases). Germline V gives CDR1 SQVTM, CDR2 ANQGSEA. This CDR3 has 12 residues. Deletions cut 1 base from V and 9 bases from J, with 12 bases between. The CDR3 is CSVEGTEFSYTF. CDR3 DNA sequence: TGCAGCGTTGAAGGGACAGAGTTCAGCTACACCTTC.

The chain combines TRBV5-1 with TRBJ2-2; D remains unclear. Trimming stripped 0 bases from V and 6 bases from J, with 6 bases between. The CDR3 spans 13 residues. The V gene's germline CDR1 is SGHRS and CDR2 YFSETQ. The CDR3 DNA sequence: TGCGCCAGCAGCTTGGCTAACCCCGGGGAGCTGTTTTTT. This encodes CASSLANPGELFF. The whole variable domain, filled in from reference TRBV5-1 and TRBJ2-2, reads KAGVTQTPRYLIKTRGQQVTLSCSPISGHRSVSWYQQTPGQGLQFLFEYFSETQRNKGNFPGRFSGRQFSNSRSEMNVSTLELGDSALYLCASSLANPGELFFGEGSRLTVL.

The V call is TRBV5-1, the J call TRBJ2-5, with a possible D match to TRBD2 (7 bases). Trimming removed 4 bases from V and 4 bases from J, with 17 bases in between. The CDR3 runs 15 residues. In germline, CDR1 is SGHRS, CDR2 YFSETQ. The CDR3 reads CASSLGGGGGETQYF. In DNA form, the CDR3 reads TGCGCCAGCAGCCTCGGCGGGGGCGGGGGAGAGACCCAGTACTTC.